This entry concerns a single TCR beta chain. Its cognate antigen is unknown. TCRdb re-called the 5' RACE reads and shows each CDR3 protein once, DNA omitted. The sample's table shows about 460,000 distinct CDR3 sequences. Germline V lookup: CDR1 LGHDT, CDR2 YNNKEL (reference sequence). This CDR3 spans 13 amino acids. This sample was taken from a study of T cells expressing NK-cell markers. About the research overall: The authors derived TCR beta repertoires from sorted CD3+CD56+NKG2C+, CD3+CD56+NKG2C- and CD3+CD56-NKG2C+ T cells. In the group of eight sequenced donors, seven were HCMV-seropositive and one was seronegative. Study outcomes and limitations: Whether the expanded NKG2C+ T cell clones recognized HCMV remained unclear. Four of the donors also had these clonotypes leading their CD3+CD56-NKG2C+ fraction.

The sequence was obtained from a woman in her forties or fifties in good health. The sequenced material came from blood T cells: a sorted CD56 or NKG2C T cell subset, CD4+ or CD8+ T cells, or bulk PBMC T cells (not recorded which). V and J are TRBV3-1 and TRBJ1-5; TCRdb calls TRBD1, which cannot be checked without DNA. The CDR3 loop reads CASSGQLNQPQHF.